These 9 T cell receptor beta chains came from one sample sequenced in a study of blood T cells in healthy people across ages. PCR was performed a second time for roughly 6 to 12 cycles using a sample-barcoded 5' primer and a J-beta primer mix. TCRdb passed the 5' RACE reads through MiXCR, listing each CDR3 protein once. The sample comprises approximately 790,000 distinct CDR3 sequences, roughly 60% of which are singletons, and 25% to 30% rests with the top ten. The sequencing sample was made of blood. The receptors were sampled from a man younger than 40 in good health.

The chain uses TRBV9 and TRBJ2-1, with TRBD2 matching over 7 bases. This CDR3 has 19 residues. Germline-derived CDR1 and CDR2 are SGDLS and YYNGEE. With V trimmed by 5 bases and J by 5 bases, 22 bases remained unmatched. The CDR3 loop is CASSEPSDASASGHNEQFF. DNA for the CDR3: TGTGCCAGCAGTGAACCTTCTGACGCTTCTGCTAGCGGACACAATGAGCAGTTCTTC.

J is TRBJ2-7 and V is TRBV7-2; 12 bases match TRBD2. The V segment lost 4 bases and the J segment 0 bases; nucleotides outside the gene matches: 4. Per the germline V gene, CDR1 is SGHTA and CDR2 is FQGNSA. The CDR3 is 16 amino acids. CDR3 in DNA: TGTGCCAGCAGCTCCCAGACTAGCGGGAGCTCCTACGAGCAGTACTTC. It translates to CASSSQTSGSSYEQYF.

The J gene is TRBJ2-1, the V gene TRBV29-1; D may be TRBD1 or TRBD2 (5 bases each). CDR3 length equals 14 residues. Trimming left V 3 bases short and J 2 bases short, with 11 bases between. The germline CDR1 and CDR2 sequences are SQVTM and ANQGSEA. The CDR3 bases are TGCAGCGTTGACCAGGGACCTACCTACAATGAGCAGTTCTTC. Encoded protein: CSVDQGPTYNEQFF.

This sequence joins TRBV2 and TRBJ2-7; 9 bases align to TRBD2. Germline loops: CDR1 SNHLY, CDR2 FYNNEI. With V trimmed by 3 bases and J by 0 bases, 12 bases remained unmatched. The CDR3 contains 18 residues. The CDR3 DNA reads as TGTGCCAGCAGTGAGCCTAGCGGGGACCTATTAAGCTCCTACGAGCAGTACTTC. As protein: CASSEPSGDLLSSYEQYF.

The chain carries TRBV20-1 and TRBJ2-1; D possibly corresponds to TRBD1 (6 bases). CDR1 and CDR2 (germline): DFQATT, SNEGSKA (reference sequence). Trimming removed 5 bases from V and 8 bases from J, with 19 bases in between. The CDR3 loop spans 14 amino acids. The CDR3 reads CSAPGTGHYDEQFF. In DNA, the CDR3 is TGCAGTGCTCCCGGAACAGGGCATTACGATGAGCAGTTCTTC.

V usage is TRBV5-1 and J usage is TRBJ2-1, with D possibly matching TRBD2 (6 bases). Germline loops: CDR1 SGHRS, CDR2 YFSETQ. Trimming pared 0 bases from V and 9 bases from J, leaving 13 bases between. The CDR3 runs 14 residues. For the CDR3, the DNA is TGCGCCAGCAGCTTGGTATCCCTGGGAGGTGAGCAGTTCTTC. Protein sequence: CASSLVSLGGEQFF.

This sequence joins TRBV12-3 or TRBV12-4 and TRBJ2-1; 7 bases align to TRBD1. The J segment lost 3 bases and the V segment lost 5 bases, leaving 7 bases of the junction unmatched. The CDR3 is made up of 15 amino acids. The CDR3 here is CASSTMTGIYNEQFF. CDR3 DNA: TGTGCCAGCAGTACGATGACAGGGATCTACAATGAGCAGTTCTTC.

This rearrangement joins TRBV4-2 to TRBJ2-7; D not resolved. The CDR3 has 14 amino acids. V gave up 0 bases and J gave up 1 base, with 7 bases separating them. Germline CDR1 is LGHNA and CDR2 is YNFKEQ. The CDR3 nucleotides read TGTGCCAGCAGCCAAGACGCCGCATCCTACGAGCAGTACTTC. Residues: CASSQDAASYEQYF.

Only one count was recorded for this clonotype. This chain uses TRBV18 with TRBJ2-1; 11 bases map to TRBD2. From germline, CDR1 is KGHSH and CDR2 LQKENI. V trimming: 8 bases; J trimming: 5 bases; junction bases outside the gene matches: 8. The CDR3 loop spans 15 amino acids. DNA for the CDR3: TGTGCCAGCCCGTCGGGGACTAGCGGAGACAATGAGCAGTTCTTC. Translation gives CASPSGTSGDNEQFF.